This T cell receptor (beta chain) was sequenced for a study of metastatic and nonmetastatic thyroid tumors. No patient received treatment before thyroid surgery. Source study methods: The authors used CDR3 differences across clinicopathological groups to build a distant-metastasis classifier for papillary thyroid cancer. TCRdb re-analyzed the PCR reads through MiXCR. In this record, the V and J calls reflect TCRdb's handling and not the investigators' own analysis. The sample has some 23,000 clones; roughly 20% are singletons. In this sample, this clone turned up a few times. The sequenced sample consisted of blood. The receptor was derived from a female donor with papillary thyroid cancer or a benign thyroid nodule (not recorded which). Some clones in this sample may be carry-over from other donors' samples.

CDR3 nucleotides: TGTGCCAGCAGACATATTGGGGCCCAGGAGCAGTACTTC. This codes for CASRHIGAQEQYF. The chain recombines TRBV28 with TRBJ2-7, with a possible D match to TRBD1 (5 bases). The germline CDR1 and CDR2 sequences are MDHEN and SYDVKM. Trimming stripped 6 bases from V and 7 bases from J, with 16 bases between. This CDR3 contains 13 residues.